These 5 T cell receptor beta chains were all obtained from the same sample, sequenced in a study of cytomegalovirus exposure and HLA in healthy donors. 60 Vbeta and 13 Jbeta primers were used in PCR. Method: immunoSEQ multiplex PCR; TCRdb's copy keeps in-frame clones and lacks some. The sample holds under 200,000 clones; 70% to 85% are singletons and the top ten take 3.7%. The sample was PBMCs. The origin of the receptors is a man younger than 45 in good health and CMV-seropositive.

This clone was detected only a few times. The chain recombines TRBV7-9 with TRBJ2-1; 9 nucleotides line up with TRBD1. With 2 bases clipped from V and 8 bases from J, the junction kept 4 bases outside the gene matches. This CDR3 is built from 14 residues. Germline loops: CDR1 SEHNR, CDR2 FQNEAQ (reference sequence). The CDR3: CASSLTGQGYEQFF. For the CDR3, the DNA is TGTGCCAGCAGCTTAACGGGACAGGGTTATGAGCAGTTCTTC.

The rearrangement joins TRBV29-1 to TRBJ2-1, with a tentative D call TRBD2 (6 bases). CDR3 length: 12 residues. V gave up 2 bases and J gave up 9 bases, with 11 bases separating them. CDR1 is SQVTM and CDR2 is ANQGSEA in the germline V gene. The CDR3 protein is CSVEILRGEQFF. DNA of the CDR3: TGCAGCGTTGAAATTTTGCGGGGTGAGCAGTTCTTC.

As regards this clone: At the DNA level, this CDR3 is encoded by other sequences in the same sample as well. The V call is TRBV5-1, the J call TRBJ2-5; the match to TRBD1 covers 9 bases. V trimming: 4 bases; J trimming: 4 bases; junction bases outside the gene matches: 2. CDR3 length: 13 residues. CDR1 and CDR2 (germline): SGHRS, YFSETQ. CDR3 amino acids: CASSPGQGETQYF. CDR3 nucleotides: TGCGCCAGCAGCCCGGGACAGGGAGAGACCCAGTACTTC.

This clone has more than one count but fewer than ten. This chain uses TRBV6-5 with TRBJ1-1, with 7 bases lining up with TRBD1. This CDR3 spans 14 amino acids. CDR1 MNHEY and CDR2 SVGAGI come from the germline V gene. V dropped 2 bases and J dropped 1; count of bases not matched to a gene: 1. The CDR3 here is CASSYGQANTEAFF. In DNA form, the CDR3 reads TGTGCCAGCAGTTACGGACAGGCGAACACTGAAGCTTTCTTT.

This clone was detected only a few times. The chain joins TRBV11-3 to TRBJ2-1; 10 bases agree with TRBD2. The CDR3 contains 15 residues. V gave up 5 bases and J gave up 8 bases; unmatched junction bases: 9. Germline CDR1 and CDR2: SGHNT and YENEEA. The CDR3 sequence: CASSPGLARLDEQFF. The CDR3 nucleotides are TGTGCCAGCAGCCCGGGACTAGCGCGTTTGGATGAGCAGTTCTTC.